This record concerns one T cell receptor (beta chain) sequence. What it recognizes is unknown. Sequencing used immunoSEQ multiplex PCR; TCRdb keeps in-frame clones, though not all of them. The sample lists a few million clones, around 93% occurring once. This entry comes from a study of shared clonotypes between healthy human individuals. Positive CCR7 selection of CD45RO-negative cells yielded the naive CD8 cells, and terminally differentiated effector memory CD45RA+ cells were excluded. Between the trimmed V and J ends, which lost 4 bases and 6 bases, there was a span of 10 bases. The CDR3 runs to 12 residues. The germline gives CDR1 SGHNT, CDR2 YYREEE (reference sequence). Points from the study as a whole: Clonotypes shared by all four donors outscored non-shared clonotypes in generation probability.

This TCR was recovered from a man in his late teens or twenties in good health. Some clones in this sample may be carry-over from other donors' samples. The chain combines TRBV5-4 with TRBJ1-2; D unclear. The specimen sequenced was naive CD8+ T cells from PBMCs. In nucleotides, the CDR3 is TGTGCCAGCAGCCTTCTTAGAGATGGCTACACCTTC. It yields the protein CASSLLRDGYTF.